These 6 T cell receptor beta chains were sequenced from one sample in a study of blood T cell repertoires in COVID-19. This table comes from immunoSEQ multiplex PCR, and its TCRdb copy is limited to in-frame clones, with some not included. In the table there are about 250,000 clones, 83% of which are singletons. The source material was peripheral blood. The receptors were sampled from a man between 35 and 55 years old with active or convalescent COVID-19.

V and J are TRBV10-2 and TRBJ2-7; TRBD1 matches 11 bases. The CDR3 is 14 residues long. The junction had 8 bases not matched to a gene; V was cut back by 7 bases and J by 6 bases. The V gene's germline CDR1 is WSHSY and CDR2 SAAADI. The CDR3 DNA reads as TGCGCCAGCAACCCGGACAGGGGGCTAGGCGAGCAGTACTTC. Residues: CASNPDRGLGEQYF.

The chain couples TRBV6-5 to TRBJ2-5; 10 bases agree with TRBD2. This CDR3 comprises 15 residues. The ends lost 5 bases at V and 3 bases at J; junction bases unmatched: 6. Looked up from germline, CDR1 is MNHEY and CDR2 is SVGAGI. The CDR3 is CASSNGLAVKETQYF. CDR3 bases: TGTGCCAGCAGTAACGGACTAGCGGTGAAAGAGACCCAGTACTTC.

V is TRBV30 and J is TRBJ2-1; 7 bases fit TRBD1. The CDR3 runs 14 residues. CDR1 and CDR2 (germline): GTSNPN, SVGIG (reference sequence). The V segment lost 4 bases and the J segment 0 bases; nucleotides outside the gene matches: 3. The CDR3 bases are TGTGCCTGGAAAGGGGACAGCTCCTACAATGAGCAGTTCTTC. Translated: CAWKGDSSYNEQFF.

This rearrangement joins TRBV19 to TRBJ1-5, with D uncertain. This CDR3 spans 13 amino acids. CDR1 LNHDA and CDR2 SQIVND come from the germline V gene (reference sequence). Trimming removed 5 bases at V and 7 bases at J, with 12 bases between. The CDR3 is CASSETRRQPQHF. The CDR3 bases are TGTGCCAGTAGTGAGACACGAAGGCAGCCCCAGCATTTT.

This rearrangement joins TRBV28 to TRBJ2-2; 10 bases are shared with TRBD2. The CDR3 is made up of 19 amino acids. CDR1 and CDR2 (germline): MDHEN, SYDVKM. After removal of 0 bases from V and 1 base from J, the junction contained 8 bases not matched to a gene. CDR3 amino acids: CASSLWASGGLVNTGELFF. As DNA, the CDR3 is TGTGCCAGCAGTTTATGGGCTAGCGGGGGCCTAGTGAACACCGGGGAGCTGTTTTTT.

The V call is TRBV21-1, the J call TRBJ2-7; TRBD1 is the table's D call and was not checked against the DNA. TRBV21-1 is reported as a pseudogene. This CDR3 contains 15 residues. The DNA of the CDR3 is TGTGCCAGCAGCAAACGCCAGAGGACAGAGTACGAGCAGTACTTC. Protein sequence: CASSKRQRTEYEQYF.